Listed here are 18 T cell receptor beta chains from one sample, sequenced in a study of CD8+CD57+ T cells in acquired aplastic anemia. Genomic DNA acted as the template from which TCR beta VDJ combination and CDR3 sequence profiling were carried out. From the reads, TCRdb called clonotypes with MiXCR, one entry per CDR3 protein. The sample shows around 400,000 distinct CDR3 sequences, 65% to 75% of them seen only once. The material sequenced was sorted CD4+, CD8+, or CD8+CD57+ T cells (not recorded which) from PBMCs. The receptors originated from a human donor in good health, serving as a control.

This clonotype has at least ten counts. This chain connects TRBV6-6 to TRBJ2-3; D perhaps matches TRBD2 (5 bases). The CDR3 runs to 15 residues. Germline-derived CDR1 and CDR2 are MNHNY and SVGAGI (reference sequence). Deletions cut 6 bases from V and 0 bases from J, with 13 bases between. In DNA, the CDR3 is TGTGCCAGCAGCCGAGCCCCGGGAAGCACAGATACGCAGTATTTT. This gives the protein CASSRAPGSTDTQYF.

This clonotype was seen ten or more times. The chain employs TRBV4-2 and TRBJ2-3; 7 positions match TRBD1. CDR3 length: 16 residues. Germline V lookup: CDR1 LGHNA, CDR2 YNFKEQ. V gave up 0 bases and J gave up 4 bases; unmatched junction bases: 7. The CDR3 protein is CASSQDLATGPDTQYF. The CDR3 bases are TGTGCCAGCAGCCAAGACCTCGCGACAGGGCCAGATACGCAGTATTTT.

As regards this clonotype: The CDR3 end shows no conserved phenylalanine or tryptophan, and so a read error is likely. Because the CDR3's place on the DNA is in doubt, the DNA is left out and the CDR3 is given as listed by TCRdb. The rearrangement joins TRBV2 to TRBJ1-5; TRBD1 was called by the table and not checked on the DNA. CDR1 is SNHLY, CDR2 FYNNEI, per germline. The CDR3 totals 14 residues, both ends included. The CDR3 spells CASSIGQDGPAQHV.

CDR3 nucleotide sequence: TGCAGCGTTGAAGATGCCAGGGGGGGGGGTCGGGAGACCCAGTACTTC. As protein: CSVEDARGGGRETQYF. The rearrangement uses TRBV29-1 and TRBJ2-5, with D perhaps being TRBD1 or TRBD2 (7 bases each). The CDR3 loop spans 16 amino acids. Germline-derived CDR1 and CDR2 are SQVTM and ANQGSEA. With 0 bases removed from V and 5 bases from J, the gap between germline ends came to 19 bases. Complete variable domain (other parts from reference TRBV29-1 and TRBJ2-5): SAVISQKPSRDICQRGTSLTIQCQVDSQVTMMFWYRQQPGQSLTLIATANQGSEATYESGFVIDKFPISRPNLTFSTLTVSNMSPEDSSIYLCSVEDARGGGRETQYFGPGTRLLVL.

The genes are TRBV10-3 and TRBJ2-5; D gene uncertain. Germline V gene lookup returns CDR1 ENHRY and CDR2 SYGVKD. V lost 3 bases to trimming and J lost 5 bases, with 4 bases between them. This CDR3 has 11 residues. The CDR3 DNA follows: TGTGCCATCAGTGACGGTGAGACCCAGTACTTC. Its protein is CAISDGETQYF.

The chain couples TRBV10-3 to TRBJ1-2; weak D call: TRBD1 (5 bases). Looked up from germline, CDR1 is ENHRY and CDR2 is SYGVKD. The CDR3 length is 13 residues. V lost 8 bases and J lost 8, with 18 bases in between. The DNA for the CDR3 is TGTGCCATCGGGGACGGGGCCGGAGGCGGCTACACCTTC. Translation: CAIGDGAGGGYTF.

A few counts support this clonotype. The J gene is TRBJ2-1, the V gene TRBV25-1; possible D gene TRBD2, 6 bases. The CDR3 runs to 15 residues. The V and J ends lost 1 base and 7 bases respectively, with 14 bases between them. Germline-derived CDR1 and CDR2 are MGHDK and SYGVNS. The chain's CDR3 is CASSELSPGENEQFF. The CDR3 DNA reads as TGTGCCAGCAGTGAATTATCCCCGGGGGAGAATGAGCAGTTCTTC.

About this clonotype itself: At one end, the junction sequence differs from germline, possibly due to a read error. CDR3 region: CSVTQRGYEAYF. The CDR3 DNA is TGCAGCGTTACCCAAAGGGGATACGAAGCGTACTTC. This chain joins TRBV29-1 and TRBJ1-1; weak D call: TRBD1 (5 bases). CDR3 length equals 12 residues. Looked up from germline, CDR1 is SQVTM and CDR2 is ANQGSEA.

Of note for this clonotype: Germline and junction disagree at one end, which may indicate a read error. V usage is TRBV7-2 and J usage is TRBJ2-1; D call uncertain. CDR1 SGHTA and CDR2 FQGNSA come from the germline V gene. The CDR3 is 14 amino acids. For the CDR3, the DNA is TGCGCCAGCAGCTATGACTCTACTCTGGCGGAGCAGTTCTTC. Translating it yields CASSYDSTLAEQFF.

J is TRBJ1-2 and V is TRBV20-1, with a possible D match to TRBD1 (6 bases). The V end lost 4 bases, the J end lost 6 bases, and 18 bases lay between the germline ends. The CDR3 is 14 residues long. Germline-derived CDR1 and CDR2 are DFQATT and SNEGSKA (reference sequence). CDR3 nucleotides: TGCAGTGCTAACTTCAGGGGAGGCGAGAATGGCTACACCTTC. Translating gives CSANFRGGENGYTF.

This rearrangement joins TRBV2 to TRBJ2-7, with D unclear. The CDR3 runs 13 residues. V lost 2 bases and J 6 bases, leaving 11 bases between the germline ends. Germline CDR1 is SNHLY and CDR2 is FYNNEI. The chain's CDR3 is CASSEPPAAEQYF. In nucleotides, the CDR3 is TGTGCCAGCAGTGAACCCCCGGCAGCCGAGCAGTACTTC.

CDR3 residues: CASSVTFASAQYF. CDR3 coding DNA: TGTGCCAGCAGTGTGACTTTTGCCAGTGCGCAGTATTTT. V gene TRBV7-2 combines with J gene TRBJ2-3; D call uncertain. Trimming left V 6 bases short and J 10 bases short, with 17 bases between. CDR1 is SGHTA and CDR2 is FQGNSA in the germline V gene. The CDR3 extends over 13 amino acids.

A remark on this clonotype: Germline and junction disagree at one end, which may indicate a read error. The chain recombines TRBV7-2 with TRBJ2-5; TRBD2 might be the D (5 bases). The germline CDR1 and CDR2 sequences are SGHTA and FQGNSA. This CDR3 is 11 amino acids long. CDR3 sequence: CASSLWESQYF. CDR3 DNA: TGTGCCAGCAGCCTATGGGAGAGCCAGTACTTC.

This clonotype was seen at least ten times. J is TRBJ1-5 and V is TRBV6-5, with D perhaps TRBD1 (6 bases). This CDR3 contains 14 residues. V was clipped by 6 bases and J by 3 bases, with 12 bases between them. CDR1 is MNHEY and CDR2 is SVGAGI in the germline V gene. CDR3 DNA sequence: TGTGCCAGCAGCCCACAGGGAAACAATCAGCCCCAGCATTTT. Translation gives CASSPQGNNQPQHF.

Points on this clonotype: A read error may account for a junction end that differs from germline. The chain combines TRBV6-5 with TRBJ2-1, with D perhaps matching TRBD1 (6 bases). CDR1 MNHEY and CDR2 SVGAGI come from the germline V gene. The CDR3 extends over 14 amino acids. CDR3: CATSDLQGLNEQFF. The CDR3 DNA follows: TGTGCCACCAGTGACCTACAGGGTTTGAATGAGCAGTTCTTC.

The rearrangement links TRBV7-9 to TRBJ2-7, with TRBD2 identical over 8 bases. This CDR3 is 17 amino acids long. Germline V CDR1 and CDR2: SEHNR, FQNEAQ (reference sequence). The V and J ends lost 3 bases and 6 bases, in that order; junction bases with no gene match: 16. CDR3 amino acids: CASSFAGTRGGAGEQYF. The CDR3, as DNA: TGTGCCAGCAGCTTTGCGGGGACTAGGGGGGGGGCTGGCGAGCAGTACTTC.

As concerns this clonotype: This CDR3 fails to terminate in the conserved phenylalanine or tryptophan, so it likely reflects a read error. Because the CDR3's place on the DNA is in doubt, the DNA is left out and the CDR3 is given as listed by TCRdb. The chain carries TRBV7-4 and TRBJ1-5; the table gives TRBD1 as D, unverified against the DNA. Germline V gives CDR1 SGHVT, CDR2 SQSDAQ. The CDR3 numbers 13 amino acids, ends counted. CDR3 sequence reads: CASSHDSRGRRHA.

This clonotype was detected many times. This chain connects TRBV9 to TRBJ1-2; maybe TRBD1 (5 bases). The CDR3 is made up of 17 amino acids. Germline loops: CDR1 SGDLS, CDR2 YYNGEE. V lost 3 bases, J lost 3 bases, and 21 bases lay in between. The CDR3 here is CASSAPRLGGSYYGYTF. Written as DNA, the CDR3 is TGTGCCAGCAGCGCCCCTAGGTTGGGGGGATCGTACTATGGCTACACCTTC.